This TCR beta chain was sequenced during a study of T cell responses to AZD1222 COVID-19 vaccine. Profiled with immunoSEQ multiplex PCR; TCRdb holds only in-frame clones, not every one. The table lists about 140,000 clones, 70% to 90% of them singletons. The CDR3 loop spans 23 amino acids. V dropped 1 base and J dropped 1; count of bases not matched to a gene: 22. Per germline, CDR1 ENHRY and CDR2 SYGVKD. Sequenced material: peripheral blood, taken on day 0 of AZD1222 vaccination. The chain is built from TRBV10-3 and TRBJ1-2, with TRBD1 identical over 12 bases. The clonotype originates from an adult in good health. This CDR3 is CAISELTGTGGARSPSNNYGYTF. The CDR3 DNA is TGTGCCATCAGTGAGTTGACCGGGACAGGGGGCGCCCGCAGCCCTTCTAATAACTATGGCTACACCTTC.